The entry below describes one TCR beta chain. V was shortened by 5 bases and J by 1 base, with 14 bases between the two germline ends. CDR1 is MNHEY, CDR2 SMNVEV, per germline (reference sequence). This CDR3 has 15 amino acids. This record belongs to a study of T cell clones after liver transplantation. Measured with immunoSEQ multiplex PCR; TCRdb has only the in-frame clones, and not every one. This table holds tens of thousands of clones, approximately 87% found once. Specimen: CD4+ T cells from blood, collected at the 22-month timepoint. The source of this sequence is a human patient who received a liver transplant. The graft donor may account for some of the T cells. V usage is TRBV27 and J usage is TRBJ2-5; either TRBD1 or TRBD2 may fit D (6 bases each). As DNA, the CDR3 is TGTGCCAGCAGTCTCCGAGGGGGGAGCCAAGAGACCCAGTACTTC. Encoded protein: CASSLRGGSQETQYF.